This is a list of T cell receptor beta chains from one sample in a study of cytomegalovirus exposure and HLA in healthy donors. Sequencing used immunoSEQ multiplex PCR; TCRdb keeps in-frame clones, though not all of them. This repertoire shows approximately 200,000 clones, around 80% found once; its top ten account for 4.4%. The sample consisted of PBMCs. These receptor sequences come from a woman in her thirties in good health and CMV-seropositive. Both conserved end residues are trimmed from each CDR3.

TRBV27 ASSWDSSYEQY
TRBV18 ASSPPRLAGLGYEQY
TRBV7-6 ASSPWAATNTGELF
TRBV7-2 ASSSDRGSYEQY
TRBV6-1 ASTLRGGGISPLH
TRBV27 ASTPRTAQSNTEAF
TRBV19 ASSMESYSGNTIY
TRBV7-6 ASSLATYRTSGSRNEQF
TRBV19 ASSISGGGYNEQF
TRBV11-2 ASSLQGLSTDTQY
TRBV5-4 ASSQGRNYGYT
TRBV4-3 ASSQGTHRGETQY
TRBV5-8 ASSALVVDEQF
TRBV4-1 ASSQVNAGRLGGELF
TRBV6-5 ASSAFRQGRTEAF
TRBV4-3 ASSQSGMKQF
TRBV9 ASSVTRTGNSYNEQF
TRBV27 ASSFADRAPFDEQY
TRBV11-2 ASSLDRDYGYT
TRBV8-2 GSDVRIGDVDTGELF
TRBV29-1 SVGTGSLSYEQY
TRBV5-1 ASSFMDRGYEQY
TRBV20-1 SARWGVEAF
TRBV7-9 ASSGRTGVTYEQY
TRBV5-5 ASSFRETQY